This record concerns one T cell receptor beta chain sequence. This clonotype was found many times. Its specific antigen is unknown. Qualities for individual bases were not recorded, and no much larger clone is one base off. This record belongs to a study of T cells in Graves' hyperthyroidism and ophthalmopathy (dated by TCRdb to the late 2010s). As for the study more broadly: Peripheral blood samples were taken at initial diagnosis, before any treatment was given. In addition, the study compared T-cell repertoires in thyroid tissue and in blood from several Graves' hyperthyroidism patients. Prospective prediction of ophthalmopathy was tested in an independent validation cohort consisting of fewer than 20 hyperthyroidism patients and some 15 patients who later progressed to ophthalmopathy. After blood sampling, hyperthyroidism patients were treated with methimazole at a starting dose of 30 mg daily, and ophthalmopathy patients were treated with high-dose intravenous methylprednisolone. To identify TCR V-J signatures that set the groups apart, the researchers used a discovery cohort of 90 to 100 patients, made up of fewer than 50 with Graves' ophthalmopathy and about 59 with stable Graves' hyperthyroidism. The 90 to 100 discovery patients were randomly split 7:3 into training and test sets. According to the paper, TCR Vbeta CDR3 sequencing was carried out on about 140 peripheral blood samples, which came from about 45 ophthalmopathy, under 85 hyperthyroidism and roughly 17 progressor patients. The study at large found these results: During validation, the model predicted progression to ophthalmopathy a median of approximately 7 months ahead of onset, with approximately 70% sensitivity and more than 72% specificity. No statistical method was used to fix the sample size in advance, and group allocation was not hidden from the investigators. Most expanded thyroid clonotypes (frequency above 0.001) were also detected in blood, suggesting blood repertoires may reflect thyroid immune responses. Ophthalmopathy was separated from stable hyperthyroidism by a 13 V-J signature model, with about 88% sensitivity and roughly 81% specificity obtained in cross-validation and 80%/75% obtained in testing.

V sheds 5 bases and J sheds 1 base, leaving 8 bases between their ends. From a lookup of the germline V gene, CDR1 and CDR2 are SQVTM and ANQGSEA. The cysteine opens and the phenylalanine closes a CDR3 of 13 amino acids. The kept DNA is CDR3 alone, 39 bases in frame from the first base. A patient counted as having stable Graves' hyperthyroidism if no progression to ophthalmopathy occurred over 18 months of follow-up. Hyperthyroidism patients were newly diagnosed, with disease duration under 2 months, and aged 18 to 65 years. The study excluded patients with uncontrolled infections, other autoimmune diseases, pregnancy or lactation. Clinical symptoms, serum thyroxine and TRAb, thyroid ultrasound, and orbital computed tomography formed the basis for the diagnoses. Ficoll-Paque density gradient centrifugation was used to isolate PBMCs from about 10 ml of fresh peripheral blood. Total RNA was extracted with Trizol reagent, and quality was checked on an Agilent 2100 Bioanalyzer.

Amplification of TCR beta CDR3 regions was carried out from RNA transcripts. For the first round of RT-PCR on the TCR CDR3, the HTBI primer set was used together with the Qiagen OneStep RT-PCR kit. The libraries were constructed in a second round of multiplex PCR and then size-selected and purified. Sequencing of the libraries was done on an Illumina HiSeq2000 using paired-end 100 bp reads. The source study handled its data this way. SOAPnuke was used to process the raw data, with reads discarded if the reads contained adapters or uncalled bases, had a mean Phred below 15, or lacked an exact constant-primer or identifier match. High-quality paired reads were merged using COPE v1.2.5, and each unique nucleotide sequence was defined as a clonotype. Clonotypes were aligned to IMGT TRBV, TRBD and TRBJ reference segments using MiTCR v1.1. The analysis included only V-J combinations with a frequency above 0.0001, which together covered 99% to 99.2% of the repertoires. A TCS score was defined as the ratio of F50 (clonal expansion) to E x V (chaos), with BLOSUM62-based TCRdist applied between CDR3 peptides within each V-J. Welch's t-statistics and random forest reduced 500 to 550 V-J features to 10 to 15, which were used in a naive Bayes classifier (R e1071). Thyroid-blood repertoire similarity was quantified with the Morisita-Horn index. The raw public reads went through TCRdb reprocessing: fastp at Q25, MiXCR clone calling, in-frame beta chains kept. Entries that share a CDR3 protein sequence are merged under the most common genes and DNA. For this entry, the V and J calls and clone size follow TCRdb and not the study's own pipeline. Present in this sample are about 840,000 distinct CDR3 sequences, roughly 37% of which were seen just once. The top ten clonotypes cover about 8.9% of the sample.

This TCR came from a man aged 18 to 29 with Graves' hyperthyroidism. The sequence joins TRBV29-1 to TRBJ1-4; no D segment can be confidently identified. The sequenced sample was blood. This receptor has the CDR3 CSVFLETNEKLFF. The nucleotide sequence is given as TGCAGCGTTTTCCTTGAAACTAATGAAAAACTGTTTTTT.